The T cell receptor (beta chain) under discussion was sequenced for a study of identical twins. The CDR3 runs to 16 residues. V lost 0 bases and J lost 4; bases outside the gene matches: 9. Germline lookup yields CDR1 SGHRS and CDR2 YFSETQ. TCRdb itself ran the 5' RACE reads through MiXCR, one entry per CDR3 protein. The repertoire holds around 530,000 distinct CDR3 sequences, approximately 16% seen once, with 0.35% to 0.45% in the top ten. These same data were also listed under a study on yellow fever vaccine responses in identical twins.

The sequence derives from a woman aged 18-35 years in good health. Sequenced: CD4+ T cells sorted from blood. The chain carries TRBV5-1 and TRBJ2-7; 8 nucleotides align to TRBD1. CDR3 in amino acids: CASSLAKSRQGYEQYV. As DNA, the CDR3 is TGCGCCAGCAGCTTGGCCAAGTCTCGACAGGGGTACGAGCAGTACGTC.